A selection of T cell receptor beta chains follows, all from one sample in a study of cytomegalovirus exposure and HLA in healthy donors. Repertoires were generated with immunoSEQ multiplex PCR, while TCRdb's copy carries only in-frame clones and drops some. The data contain fewer than 200,000 clones, 75% to 85% of them singletons. Sequencing used PBMCs. The receptors shown here come from a young woman in good health and CMV-seronegative. The CDR3 runs from the conserved cysteine through the conserved F or W. The order of the fields is clone size, V gene, D gene, J gene, CDR3 DNA, CDR3 protein. D genes are given only for firm matches. Expanded clones are given a class, and other clones once, few, many or no size at all.

>NA|TRBV18|NA|TRBJ2-1
TGTGCCAGCTCTACCGCCGGCGGCAATGAGCAGTTCTTC
CASSTAGGNEQFF
>NA|TRBV11-2|NA|TRBJ2-2
TGTGCCAGCGGCTGGCCCAGGGAAACCGGGGAGCTGTTTTTT
CASGWPRETGELFF
>NA|TRBV5-8|TRBD1|TRBJ1-5
TGTGCCAGCAGCGCCGGGACAGCTTATAGCAATCAGCCCCAGCATTTT
CASSAGTAYSNQPQHF
>NA|TRBV6-5|NA|TRBJ1-1
TGTGCCAGCAGTTACTCCGACAACGAGAACACTGAAGCTTTCTTT
CASSYSDNENTEAFF
>NA|TRBV2|NA|TRBJ1-6
TGTGCCAGCAGTGAATCAGGAGGTAATTCACCCCTCCACTTT
CASSESGGNSPLHF
>NA|TRBV28|NA|TRBJ2-7
TGTGCCAGCAGTTTAGGCGGGACGGGCCTCTACGAGCAGTACTTC
CASSLGGTGLYEQYF
>NA|TRBV27|TRBD1|TRBJ1-1
TGTGCCAGCAGTCCAAGGACAGGGGTTAACACTGAAGCTTTCTTT
CASSPRTGVNTEAFF
>many|TRBV28|NA|TRBJ2-2
TGTGCCAGCAGTTCCGGGGGGGGGACAGGGCTCACCGGGGAGCTGTTTTTT
CASSSGGGTGLTGELFF
>NA|TRBV2|NA|TRBJ1-1
TGTGCCAGCAGTGACCCGGGCACTGAAGCTTTCTTT
CASSDPGTEAFF
>NA|TRBV18|TRBD1|TRBJ2-7
TGTGCCAGCTCACCCGGGACAGGCCTATCCTACGAGCAGTACTTC
CASSPGTGLSYEQYF
>NA|TRBV5-5|NA|TRBJ2-7
TGTGCCAGCAGCTTGGGGAACAGCCCCTCCTACGAGCAGTACTTC
CASSLGNSPSYEQYF
>NA|TRBV19|TRBD1|TRBJ2-5
TGTGCCAGTAGTAAACACCCGGGACAGCAAGAGACCCAGTACTTC
CASSKHPGQQETQYF
>few|TRBV6-5|TRBD2|TRBJ2-3
TGTGCCAGCAGATTTAGACTAGCGGGCACAGATACGCAGTATTTT
CASRFRLAGTDTQYF
>NA|TRBV27|TRBD1|TRBJ1-4
TGTGCCAGCAGTCCGGACAGGATAGATGAAAAACTGTTTTTT
CASSPDRIDEKLFF
>few|TRBV6-5|TRBD1|TRBJ1-2
TGTGCCAGCAGTTACTCCCCCGAGACAGGGTCTGGCTACACCTTC
CASSYSPETGSGYTF
>NA|TRBV7-2|TRBD2|TRBJ2-2
TGTGCCAGCGGGTTTAGGCTAGCGGGGGGGCTGACCGGGGAGCTGTTTTTT
CASGFRLAGGLTGELFF
>NA|TRBV5-6|TRBD1|TRBJ1-3
TGTGCAACCCCTTCCGGGACAGGGTATGGAAACACCATATATTTT
CATPSGTGYGNTIYF
>few|TRBV5-8|NA|TRBJ1-5
TGTGCCAGCAGCTTGGGGACCTCTTACGGAGGTAATCAGCCCCAGCATTTT
CASSLGTSYGGNQPQHF
>few|TRBV5-3|NA|TRBJ2-5
TGTGCCAGAAGCCTCGCAAATCAGGAGACCCAGTACTTC
CARSLANQETQYF
>NA|TRBV27|TRBD1|TRBJ1-2
TGTGCCAGCAGTTGGACGGACAGGGGGCCTTTTTTCCCATATGGCTACACCTTC
CASSWTDRGPFFPYGYTF
>NA|TRBV9|NA|TRBJ1-2
TGTGCCAGCAGCGTAGATGGCTCCTATGGCTACACCTTC
CASSVDGSYGYTF
>NA|TRBV21-1|NA|TRBJ2-1
TGTGCCAGCAGCAAAATAGGCGGTACCTCCTACAATGAGCAGTTCTTC
CASSKIGGTSYNEQFF
>NA|TRBV5-1|NA|TRBJ2-5
TGCGCCAGCAGCTTCCCTTCCGGGCCCCCCGCGGGGGAGACCCAGTACTTC
CASSFPSGPPAGETQYF
>NA|TRBV19|NA|TRBJ2-2
TGTGCCAGTGGAGGCTTTCCGATGGACGGGGAGCTGTTTTTT
CASGGFPMDGELFF
>NA|TRBV5-1|NA|TRBJ2-7
TGCGCCAGCAGCTCCCGGAGCCGCTCCTACGAGCAGTACTTC
CASSSRSRSYEQYF
>NA|TRBV2|TRBD1|TRBJ1-1
TGTGCCAGCAGGCGGGACACAGGGGTCCTAATGAACACTGAAGCTTTCTTT
CASRRDTGVLMNTEAFF
>NA|TRBV19|NA|TRBJ1-2
TGTGCCAGTAGTATTAGTCGCGGCAGGGGATACTATGGCTACACCTTC
CASSISRGRGYYGYTF
>NA|TRBV27|TRBD2|TRBJ2-1
TGTGCCAGCAGTTTATTTGGGGGGGGCTACAATGAGCAGTTCTTC
CASSLFGGGYNEQFF
>few|TRBV10-3|NA|TRBJ2-1
TGTGCCATCAGTGAGTATGGGGGCGCGAAGCAGTTCTTC
CAISEYGGAKQFF
>NA|TRBV13|NA|TRBJ1-5
TGTGCCAGCAGCTTAGGGGGGCACAGCAATCAGCCCCAGCATTTT
CASSLGGHSNQPQHF
>few|TRBV4-2|TRBD1|TRBJ2-2
TGTGCCAGCAGCCGTAATATTGGGGACAGTCTCCGGGAGCTGTTTTTT
CASSRNIGDSLRELFF
>NA|TRBV10-3|NA|TRBJ2-7
TGTGCCATCAGTGAAGTGGAGGGAAGCTCCTACGAGCAGTACTTC
CAISEVEGSSYEQYF